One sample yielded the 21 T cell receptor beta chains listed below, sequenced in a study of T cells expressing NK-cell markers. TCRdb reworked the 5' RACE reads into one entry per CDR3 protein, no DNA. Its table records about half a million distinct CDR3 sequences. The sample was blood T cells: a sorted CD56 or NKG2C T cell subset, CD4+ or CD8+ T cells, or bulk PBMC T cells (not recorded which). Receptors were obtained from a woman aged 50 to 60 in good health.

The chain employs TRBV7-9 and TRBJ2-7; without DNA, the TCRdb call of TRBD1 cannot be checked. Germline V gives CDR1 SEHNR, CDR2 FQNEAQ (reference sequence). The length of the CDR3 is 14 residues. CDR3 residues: CASSPRTGGFEQYF.

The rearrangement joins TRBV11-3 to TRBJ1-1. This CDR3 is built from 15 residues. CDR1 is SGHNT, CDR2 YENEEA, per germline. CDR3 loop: CASSLGQGGYTEAFF.

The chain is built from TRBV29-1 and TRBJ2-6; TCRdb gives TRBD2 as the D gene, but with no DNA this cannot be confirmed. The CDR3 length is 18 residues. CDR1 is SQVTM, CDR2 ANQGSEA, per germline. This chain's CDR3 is CSGYTGLAGGSGANVLTF.

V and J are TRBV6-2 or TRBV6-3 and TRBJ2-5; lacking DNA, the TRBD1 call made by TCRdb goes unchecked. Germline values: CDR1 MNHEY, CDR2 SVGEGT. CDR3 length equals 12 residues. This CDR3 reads CATLEPLKAQYF.

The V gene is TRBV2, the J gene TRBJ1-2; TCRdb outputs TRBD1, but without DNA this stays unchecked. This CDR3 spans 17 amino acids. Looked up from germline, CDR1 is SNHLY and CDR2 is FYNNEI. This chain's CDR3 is CASSGREGTNNNYGYTF.

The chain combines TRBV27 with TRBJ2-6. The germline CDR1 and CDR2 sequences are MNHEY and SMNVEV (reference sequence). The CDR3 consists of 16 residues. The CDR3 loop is CASSPRVNPGANVLTF.

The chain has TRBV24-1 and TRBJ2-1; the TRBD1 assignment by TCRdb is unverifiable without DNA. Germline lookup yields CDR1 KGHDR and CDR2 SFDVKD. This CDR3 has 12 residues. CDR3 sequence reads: CATSDWVGGRFF.

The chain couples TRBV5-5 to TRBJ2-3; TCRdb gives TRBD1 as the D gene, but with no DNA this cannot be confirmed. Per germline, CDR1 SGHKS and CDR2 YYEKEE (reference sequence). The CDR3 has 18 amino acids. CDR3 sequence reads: CASSLAPIQGTSTDTQYF.

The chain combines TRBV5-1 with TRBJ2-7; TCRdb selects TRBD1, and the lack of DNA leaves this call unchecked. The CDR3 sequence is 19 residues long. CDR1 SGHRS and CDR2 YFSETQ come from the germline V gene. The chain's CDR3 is CASSLDPPRTVASVNEQYF.

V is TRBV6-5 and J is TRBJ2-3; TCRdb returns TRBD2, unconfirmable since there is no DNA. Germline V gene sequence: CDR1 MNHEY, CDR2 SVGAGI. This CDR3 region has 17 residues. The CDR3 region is CASSYYSIGGDLDTQYF.

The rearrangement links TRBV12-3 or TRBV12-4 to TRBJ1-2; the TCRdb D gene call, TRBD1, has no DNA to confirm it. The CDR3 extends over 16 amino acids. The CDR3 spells CASSLGRTGGSGGYTF.

The CDR3: CSAAPLQGSSNQPQHF. The chain couples TRBV20-1 to TRBJ1-5; TCRdb's assignment of TRBD1 cannot be checked, as there is no DNA. Looked up from germline, CDR1 is DFQATT and CDR2 is SNEGSKA (reference sequence). CDR3 length: 16 amino acids.

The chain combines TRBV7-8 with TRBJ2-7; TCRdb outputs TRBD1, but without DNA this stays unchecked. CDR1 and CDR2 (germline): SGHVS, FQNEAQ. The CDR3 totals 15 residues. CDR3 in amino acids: CASSLNAGGIFEQYF.

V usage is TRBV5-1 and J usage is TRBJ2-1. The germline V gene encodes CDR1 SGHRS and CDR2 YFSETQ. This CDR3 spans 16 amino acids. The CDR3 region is CASSLGSGSSYNEQFF.

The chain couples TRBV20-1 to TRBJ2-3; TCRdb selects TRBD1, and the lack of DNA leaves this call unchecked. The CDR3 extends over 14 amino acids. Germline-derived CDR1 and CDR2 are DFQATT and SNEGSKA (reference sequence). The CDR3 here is CSAGTGGGPDTQYF.

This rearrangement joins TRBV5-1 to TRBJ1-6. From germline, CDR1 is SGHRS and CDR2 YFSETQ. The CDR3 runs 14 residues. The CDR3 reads CASSKNLGNSPLHF.

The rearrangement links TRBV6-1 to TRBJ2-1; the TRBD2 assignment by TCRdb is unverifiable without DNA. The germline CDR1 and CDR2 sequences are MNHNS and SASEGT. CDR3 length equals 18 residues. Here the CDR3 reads CASSGILAGALSYNEQFF.

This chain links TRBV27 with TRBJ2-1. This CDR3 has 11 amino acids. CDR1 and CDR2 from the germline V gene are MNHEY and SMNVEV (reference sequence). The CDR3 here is CASSTKWEQFF.

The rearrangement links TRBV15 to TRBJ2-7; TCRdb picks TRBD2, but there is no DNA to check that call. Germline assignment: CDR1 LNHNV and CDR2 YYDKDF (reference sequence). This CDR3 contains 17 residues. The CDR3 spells CATSRGTSGQRSYEQYF.

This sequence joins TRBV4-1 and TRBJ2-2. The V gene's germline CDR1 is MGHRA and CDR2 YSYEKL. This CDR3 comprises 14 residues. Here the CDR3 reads CASSLTTDTGELFF.

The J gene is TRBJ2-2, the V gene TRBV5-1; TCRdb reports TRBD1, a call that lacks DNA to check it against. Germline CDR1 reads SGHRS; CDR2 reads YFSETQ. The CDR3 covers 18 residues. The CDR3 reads CASSPPLFSADNTGELFF.